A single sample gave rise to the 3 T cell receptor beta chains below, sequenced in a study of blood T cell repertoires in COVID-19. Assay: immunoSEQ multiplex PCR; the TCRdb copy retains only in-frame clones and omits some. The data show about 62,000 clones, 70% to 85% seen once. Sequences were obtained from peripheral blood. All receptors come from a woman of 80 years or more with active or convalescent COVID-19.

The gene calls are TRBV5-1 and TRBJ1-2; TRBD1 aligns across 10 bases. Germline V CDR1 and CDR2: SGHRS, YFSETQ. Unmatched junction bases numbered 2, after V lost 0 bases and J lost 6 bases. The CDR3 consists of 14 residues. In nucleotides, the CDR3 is TGCGCCAGCAGCTTGGGAGGGACAGGGGATGGCTACACCTTC. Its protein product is CASSLGGTGDGYTF.

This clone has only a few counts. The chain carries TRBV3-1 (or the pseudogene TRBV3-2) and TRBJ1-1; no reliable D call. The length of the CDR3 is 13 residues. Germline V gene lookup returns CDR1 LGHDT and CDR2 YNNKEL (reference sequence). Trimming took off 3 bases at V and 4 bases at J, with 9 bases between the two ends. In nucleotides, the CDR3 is TGTGCCAGCAGCCAGGCGCCGGGCACTGAAGCTTTCTTT. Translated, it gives CASSQAPGTEAFF.

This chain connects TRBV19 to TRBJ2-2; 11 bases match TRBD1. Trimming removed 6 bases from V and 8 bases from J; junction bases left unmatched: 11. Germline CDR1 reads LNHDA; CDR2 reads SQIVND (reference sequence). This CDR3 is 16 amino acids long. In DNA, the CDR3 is TGTGCCAGTAGAACCGGGACAGGGGGTCTAGGAGGGGAGCTGTTTTTT. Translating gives CASRTGTGGLGGELFF.